The clone carrying this TCR beta chain appeared once. Trimming cost V 3 bases and J 2 bases, with 9 bases left between them. The CDR3 consists of 14 residues. Germline CDR1 reads MNHEY; CDR2 reads SMNVEV (reference sequence). Once RNA had been extracted, it was reverse transcribed into cDNA to act as the sequencing template. TCRdb keeps only in-frame clones here, not all; method: immunoSEQ multiplex PCR. The table records approximately 210,000 clones, just over 65% of them present only once. The record originates from a study of CD8+ T cells in alopecia areata. Described treatment: oral pan-JAK inhibitor, 5-10 mg twice daily.

V and J are TRBV27 and TRBJ2-3, with a tentative D call TRBD2 (5 bases). The sequencing here drew on CD4+ T cells sorted from blood, taken at approximately week 42, from a patient treated with tofacitinib. The source of this sequence is a human donor with alopecia areata. In DNA, the CDR3 is TGTGCCAGCAGTTTCGGACTCAACACAGATACGCAGTATTTT. It is translated as CASSFGLNTDTQYF.